The 18 T cell receptor beta chains listed next were all sequenced from one sample in a study of blood T cells in healthy people across ages. Through a sample-barcoded 5' primer and a J-beta primer mix, a second PCR was run for about 6 to 12 cycles. TCRdb used MiXCR to reprocess the 5' RACE reads, holding one entry per CDR3 protein. This sample carries about 1.4 million distinct CDR3 sequences, roughly 60% of them seen once, and the ten largest clones take over 5.5%. Sequencing input: blood. Receptors originate from a man younger than 35 in good health.

This clonotype was counted only a few times. The chain joins TRBV29-1 to TRBJ2-7; TRBD2 is a possible D gene (5 bases). The CDR3 totals 14 residues. Trimming cost V 1 base and J 4 bases, with 14 bases left between them. Germline assignment: CDR1 SQVTM and CDR2 ANQGSEA. CDR3 amino acids: CSVEGTSEGYEQYF. The CDR3 DNA reads TGCAGCGTTGAAGGGACGTCCGAGGGATACGAGCAGTACTTC.

The chain carries TRBV21-1 and TRBJ2-5; TRBD2, the D gene given by the table, was not confirmed from the DNA. With the DNA end fitting TRBJ2-7 better, the J assignment may be wrong. TRBV21-1 is a listed pseudogene. The CDR3 length is 17 residues. CDR3 in amino acids: CASRTWGLGGGLYEQYF. The CDR3 nucleotides are TGTGCCAGCCGTACGTGGGGGTTAGGGGGGGGCCTGTACGAGCAGTACTTC.

This clonotype has just one count. The chain combines TRBV29-1 with TRBJ2-2, with D possibly TRBD2 on 5 matching bases. Trimming left V 4 bases short and J 2 bases short, with 14 bases between. This CDR3 comprises 15 residues. The V gene's germline CDR1 is SQVTM and CDR2 ANQGSEA. CDR3 amino acids: CSVASGDSNTGELFF. Written as DNA, the CDR3 is TGCAGCGTTGCGAGCGGAGATTCTAACACCGGGGAGCTGTTTTTT.

The gene calls are TRBV6-1 and TRBJ1-2; D unclear. Trimming stripped 1 base from V and 7 bases from J, with 22 bases between. Germline CDR1 reads MNHNS; CDR2 reads SASEGT. The CDR3 consists of 17 residues. This CDR3 reads CASSEERIFLPVRGYTF. CDR3 coding DNA: TGTGCCAGCAGTGAAGAAAGGATTTTCCTCCCTGTCCGTGGCTACACCTTC.

This clonotype was counted between two and nine times. The chain employs TRBV7-8 and TRBJ2-7; 7 bases are a match to TRBD2. Germline V gene sequence: CDR1 SGHVS, CDR2 FQNEAQ. The CDR3 runs to 16 residues. V lost 4 bases and J lost 0; bases outside the gene matches: 9. CDR3 residues: CASSSARLARSYEQYF. Here the CDR3 DNA reads TGTGCCAGCAGCTCCGCAAGACTAGCCCGCTCCTACGAGCAGTACTTC.

J is TRBJ1-2 and V is TRBV20-1; tentative D call: TRBD1 (5 bases). The CDR3 loop spans 14 amino acids. V dropped 4 bases and J dropped 0 bases, with 12 bases sitting between them. CDR1 is DFQATT and CDR2 is SNEGSKA in the germline V gene (reference sequence). The CDR3, as DNA: TGCAGTGCTACGAGACAGTCAGCTAACTATGGCTACACCTTC. It translates to CSATRQSANYGYTF.

This clonotype was seen a handful of times. The V and J genes are TRBV10-3 and TRBJ2-3; D is possibly TRBD2 (6 bases). The germline CDR1 and CDR2 sequences are ENHRY and SYGVKD. V was pared by 6 bases and J by 2 bases, with 15 bases between. This CDR3 region has 15 residues. The CDR3 sequence: CAIREGAHHTDTQYF. The DNA of the CDR3 is TGTGCCATCAGGGAGGGAGCGCACCACACAGATACGCAGTATTTT.

This chain links TRBV7-9 with TRBJ2-1; 14 nucleotides align to TRBD2. From germline, CDR1 is SEHNR and CDR2 FQNEAQ (reference sequence). V shed 4 bases, J shed 5 bases, and the junction held 13 bases outside the gene matches. The length of the CDR3 is 19 residues. The CDR3 nucleotides read TGTGCCAGCAGCTCGACCGGGACTAGCGGGGGAGCTTCCCACAATGAGCAGTTCTTC. As protein: CASSSTGTSGGASHNEQFF.

The V call is TRBV20-1, the J call TRBJ2-3; 8 nucleotides align to TRBD2. Germline CDR1 reads DFQATT; CDR2 reads SNEGSKA (reference sequence). The J segment lost 4 bases and the V segment lost 0 bases, leaving 9 bases of the junction unmatched. This CDR3 has 16 residues. This CDR3 is CSARDPGGGLADTQYF. The CDR3 DNA sequence: TGCAGTGCTAGAGATCCGGGGGGGGGGCTCGCAGATACGCAGTATTTT.

This clonotype was observed a few times. This sequence joins TRBV6-6 and TRBJ2-7, with D tentatively TRBD1 (6 bases). Germline values: CDR1 MNHNY, CDR2 SVGAGI (reference sequence). The V end was cut by 5 bases, the J end by 5 bases, with 13 bases between. The CDR3 length is 13 residues. As DNA, the CDR3 is TGTGCCAGCAGTCAGGGGCGGTTGGACGAGCAGTACTTC. It codes for CASSQGRLDEQYF.

The V gene is TRBV5-1, the J gene TRBJ2-5, with D possibly matching TRBD2 (6 bases). Germline CDR1 SGHRS, CDR2 YFSETQ. The CDR3 runs 16 residues. The V gene lost 5 bases and the J gene lost 11 bases, with 28 bases spanning the gap. The CDR3 loop is CASSSAGTGLLHEQYF. The CDR3 DNA follows: TGCGCCAGCAGTTCCGCCGGGACTGGGCTCTTGCATGAGCAGTACTTC.

A single count supports this clonotype. This chain joins TRBV3-1 and TRBJ1-2, with D possibly matching TRBD1 (5 bases). Per germline, CDR1 LGHDT and CDR2 YNNKEL (reference sequence). The V gene lost 4 bases and the J gene lost 3 bases, with 18 bases spanning the gap. The CDR3 runs 16 residues. CDR3 amino acids: CASSPRGGGGYYGYTF. The CDR3 DNA reads TGTGCCAGCAGCCCCCGGGGTGGGGGGGGATACTATGGCTACACCTTC.

The V gene is TRBV4-1, the J gene TRBJ1-2, with 7 bases aligning to TRBD1. This CDR3 has 19 residues. The V segment lost 4 bases and the J segment 0 bases; nucleotides outside the gene matches: 17. Germline loops: CDR1 MGHRA, CDR2 YSYEKL. CDR3 in amino acids: CASSLLPAGTDVSNYGYTF. Written as DNA, the CDR3 is TGCGCCAGCAGCCTTCTCCCCGCCGGGACAGATGTCTCTAACTATGGCTACACCTTC.

This clonotype was seen once. This CDR3 reads CASSAGPPSYEQYF. CDR3 coding DNA: TGCGCCAGCTCAGCGGGTCCCCCCTCCTACGAGCAGTACTTC. The chain has TRBV5-1 and TRBJ2-5; D may be TRBD2 (6 bases). The J call may be wrong; the DNA end is better matched by TRBJ2-7. Germline CDR1 SGHRS, CDR2 YFSETQ. The CDR3 is 14 amino acids.

This clonotype was counted once. One end of the junction fails to match germline, which may point to a read error. Written as DNA, the CDR3 is TGTGCCGGCAGTGAAAAGGTGGACAGGGTAGGGGCTGAAGCTTTCTTT. Translating gives CAGSEKVDRVGAEAFF. The chain is built from TRBV2 and TRBJ1-1; 8 positions agree with TRBD1. Per the germline V gene, CDR1 is SNHLY and CDR2 is FYNNEI. The CDR3 covers 16 residues.

The J gene is TRBJ2-7, the V gene TRBV3-1; 9 positions match TRBD2. The CDR3 has 14 amino acids. Germline CDR1 LGHDT, CDR2 YNNKEL (reference sequence). After removal of 4 bases from V and 4 bases from J, the junction contained 5 bases not matched to a gene. The CDR3: CASSRREGPYEQYF. In DNA form, the CDR3 reads TGTGCCAGCAGCCGGCGGGAGGGCCCTTACGAGCAGTACTTC.

The chain is built from TRBV2 and TRBJ1-1, with unresolved D. The germline V and J ends were trimmed by 1 base and 6 bases, with 9 bases remaining between them. The CDR3 loop spans 13 amino acids. Germline values: CDR1 SNHLY, CDR2 FYNNEI. The CDR3 coding sequence is TGTGCCAGCAGTGAAGGGCTGGCCGCTGAAGCTTTCTTT. It specifies CASSEGLAAEAFF. Full variable domain (remainder filled in from reference TRBV2 and TRBJ1-1): EPEVTQTPSHQVTQMGQEVILRCVPISNHLYFYWYRQILGQKVEFLVSFYNNEISEKSEIFDDQFSVERPDGSNFTLKIRSTKLEDSAMYFCASSEGLAAEAFFGQGTRLTVV.

This clonotype was counted only a few times. V gene TRBV10-3 combines with J gene TRBJ1-5; no definite D call. V lost 0 bases to trimming and J lost 4 bases, with 1 base between them. In germline, CDR1 is ENHRY, CDR2 SYGVKD. The CDR3 has 12 amino acids. As DNA, the CDR3 is TGTGCCATCAGTGAGTCGAATCAGCCCCAGCATTTT. It translates to CAISESNQPQHF.